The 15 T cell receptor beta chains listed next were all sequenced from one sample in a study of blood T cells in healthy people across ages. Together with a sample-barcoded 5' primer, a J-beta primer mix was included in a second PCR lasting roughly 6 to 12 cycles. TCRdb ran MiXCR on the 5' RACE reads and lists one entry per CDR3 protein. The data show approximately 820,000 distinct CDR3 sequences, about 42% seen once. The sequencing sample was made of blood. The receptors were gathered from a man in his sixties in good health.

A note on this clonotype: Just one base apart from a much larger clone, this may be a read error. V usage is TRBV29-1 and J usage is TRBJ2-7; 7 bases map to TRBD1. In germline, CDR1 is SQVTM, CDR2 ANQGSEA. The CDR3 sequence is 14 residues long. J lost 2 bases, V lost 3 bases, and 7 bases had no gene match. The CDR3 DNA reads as TGCAGCGTTGATCTGGCAGGGGGTCCCTACGAGCAGTACTTC. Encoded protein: CSVDLAGGPYEQYF.

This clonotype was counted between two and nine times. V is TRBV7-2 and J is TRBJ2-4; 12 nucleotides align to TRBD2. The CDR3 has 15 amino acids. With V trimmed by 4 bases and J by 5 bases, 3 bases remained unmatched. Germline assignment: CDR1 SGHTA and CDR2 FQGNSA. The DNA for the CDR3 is TGTGCCAGCAGCTCCCGACTAGCGGGGGAAAACATTCAGTACTTC. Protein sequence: CASSSRLAGENIQYF.

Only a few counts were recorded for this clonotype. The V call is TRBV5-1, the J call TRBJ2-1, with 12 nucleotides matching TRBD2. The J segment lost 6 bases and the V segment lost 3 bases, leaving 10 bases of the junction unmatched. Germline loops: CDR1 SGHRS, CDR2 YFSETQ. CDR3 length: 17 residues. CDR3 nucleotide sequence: TGCGCCAGCAGCTCCCAGACTAGCGGGGGCTTCAGCAATGAGCAGTTCTTC. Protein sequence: CASSSQTSGGFSNEQFF.

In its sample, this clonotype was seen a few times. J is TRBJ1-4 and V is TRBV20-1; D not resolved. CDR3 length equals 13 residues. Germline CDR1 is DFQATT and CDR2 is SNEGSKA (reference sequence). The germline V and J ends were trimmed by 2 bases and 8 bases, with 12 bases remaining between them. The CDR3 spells CSARSPSIEKLFF. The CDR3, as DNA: TGCAGTGCTAGAAGTCCGTCGATCGAAAAACTGTTTTTT.

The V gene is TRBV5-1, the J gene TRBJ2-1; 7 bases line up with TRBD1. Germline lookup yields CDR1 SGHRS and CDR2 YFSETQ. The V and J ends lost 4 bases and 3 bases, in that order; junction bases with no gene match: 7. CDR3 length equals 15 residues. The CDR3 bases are TGCGCCAGCAGCGCTACGGACAGGCACTACAATGAGCAGTTCTTC. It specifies CASSATDRHYNEQFF.

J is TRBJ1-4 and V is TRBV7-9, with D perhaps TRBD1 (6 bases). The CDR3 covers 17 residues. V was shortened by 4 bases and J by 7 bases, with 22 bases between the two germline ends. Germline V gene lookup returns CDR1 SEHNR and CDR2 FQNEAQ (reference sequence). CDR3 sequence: CASSSRGTSHLGEKLFF. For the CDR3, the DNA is TGTGCCAGCAGCTCACGCGGGACATCCCACCTCGGTGAAAAACTGTTTTTT.

CDR3 in amino acids: CSARDRGRPEAFF. The CDR3 bases are TGCAGTGCTAGGGACAGGGGGCGGCCTGAAGCTTTCTTT. This sequence joins TRBV20-1 and TRBJ1-1; the match to TRBD1 covers 11 bases. Germline lookup yields CDR1 DFQATT and CDR2 SNEGSKA (reference sequence). The CDR3 spans 13 residues. Trimming removed 3 bases from V and 6 bases from J; junction bases left unmatched: 3.

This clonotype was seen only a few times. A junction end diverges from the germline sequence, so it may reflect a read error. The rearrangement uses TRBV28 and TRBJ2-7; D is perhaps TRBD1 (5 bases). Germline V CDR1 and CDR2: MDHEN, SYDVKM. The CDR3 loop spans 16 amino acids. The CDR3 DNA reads TGTGCCAGCAGTTTAGCCCCCCCGGCAGGGTCCTCCGAGCAGTACTTC. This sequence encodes CASSLAPPAGSSEQYF.

The DNA of the CDR3 is TGTGCCAGCAGTCCCGAGGCGGGAAATCAGCCCCAGCATTTT. This translates into CASSPEAGNQPQHF. This chain links TRBV6-4 with TRBJ1-5; D unclear. Germline loops: CDR1 MRHNA, CDR2 SNTAGT. V dropped 5 bases and J dropped 4 bases, with 12 bases sitting between them. There are 14 residues in the CDR3.

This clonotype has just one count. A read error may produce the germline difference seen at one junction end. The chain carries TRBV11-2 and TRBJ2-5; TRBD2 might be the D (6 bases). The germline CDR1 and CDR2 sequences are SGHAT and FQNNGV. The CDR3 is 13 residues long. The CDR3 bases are TGTGCCAGCAGAGGGGACTTGAGAGAGACTCAGTACTTC. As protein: CASRGDLRETQYF. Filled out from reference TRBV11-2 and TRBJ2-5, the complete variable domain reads EAGVAQSPRYKIIEKRQSVAFWCNPISGHATLYWYQQILGQGPKLLIQFQNNGVVDDSQLPKDRFSAERLKGVDSTLKIQPAKLEDSAVYLCASRGDLRETQYFGPGTRLLVL.

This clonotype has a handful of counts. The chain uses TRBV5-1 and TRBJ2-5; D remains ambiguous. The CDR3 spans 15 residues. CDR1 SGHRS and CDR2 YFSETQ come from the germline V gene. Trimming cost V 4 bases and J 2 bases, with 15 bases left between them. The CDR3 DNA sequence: TGCGCCAGCAGCCCGACACCTTATTCTCAAGAGACCCAGTACTTC. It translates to CASSPTPYSQETQYF. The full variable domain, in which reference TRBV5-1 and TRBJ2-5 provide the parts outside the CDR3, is KAGVTQTPRYLIKTRGQQVTLSCSPISGHRSVSWYQQTPGQGLQFLFEYFSETQRNKGNFPGRFSGRQFSNSRSEMNVSTLELGDSALYLCASSPTPYSQETQYFGPGTRLLVL.

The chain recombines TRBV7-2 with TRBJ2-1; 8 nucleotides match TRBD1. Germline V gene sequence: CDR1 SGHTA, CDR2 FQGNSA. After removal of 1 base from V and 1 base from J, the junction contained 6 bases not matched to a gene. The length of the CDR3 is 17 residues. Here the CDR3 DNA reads TGTGCCAGCAGCTTAGGTCAGGGGGCAGGATCCTACAATGAGCAGTTCTTC. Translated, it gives CASSLGQGAGSYNEQFF.

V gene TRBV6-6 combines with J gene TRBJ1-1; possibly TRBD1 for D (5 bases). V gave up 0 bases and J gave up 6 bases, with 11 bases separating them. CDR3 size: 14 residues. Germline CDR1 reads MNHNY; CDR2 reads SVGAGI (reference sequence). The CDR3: CASSYSPGGSEAFF. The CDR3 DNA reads TGTGCCAGCAGTTACTCCCCGGGGGGTTCTGAAGCTTTCTTT.

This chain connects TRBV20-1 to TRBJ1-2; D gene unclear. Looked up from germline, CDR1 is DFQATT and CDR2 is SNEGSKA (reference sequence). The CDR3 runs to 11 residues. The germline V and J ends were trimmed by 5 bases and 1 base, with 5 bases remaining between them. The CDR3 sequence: CSAPFNYGYTF. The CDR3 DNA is TGCAGTGCTCCATTTAACTATGGCTACACCTTC.

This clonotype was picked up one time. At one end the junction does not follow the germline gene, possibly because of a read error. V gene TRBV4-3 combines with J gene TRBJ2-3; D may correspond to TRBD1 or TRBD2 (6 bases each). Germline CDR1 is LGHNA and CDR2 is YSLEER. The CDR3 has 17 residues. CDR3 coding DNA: TGCGCCAGCAGCCAAGATCTCCGGGGGCGGAGCATAGATACGCAGTATTTT. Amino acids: CASSQDLRGRSIDTQYF.